This TCR beta chain was identified during a study of T cell repertoires in cytomegalovirus infection. Study-wide background: Public signatures in TCR beta pointed to CMV infection and matching HLA type.

MiXCR, applied by TCRdb to the reads, yields one record per CDR3 protein. The repertoire holds around 240,000 distinct CDR3 sequences, about 23% seen once, with 15% to 20% in the top ten. The V and J ends lost 6 bases and 14 bases respectively, with 14 bases between them. This CDR3 comprises 11 residues. On this clonotype: Its antigen remains unknown.

Study findings and constraints: Dominant in the ex vivo response were TCR beta clonotypes restricted by HLA-C and specific for CMV.

The material sequenced was CD8+ T cells from PBMCs. The clonotype was recovered from a human donor in good health (CMV status not recorded). Some clones in this sample may be carry-over from other donors' samples. The chain employs TRBV12-3 or TRBV12-4 and TRBJ2-1, with D perhaps matching TRBD1 or TRBD2 (5 bases each). The CDR3 nucleotides read TGTGCCAGCAGCACCGGGACCAGAGAGTTCTTC. This codes for CASSTGTREFF.